The clone carrying this T cell receptor beta chain was seen at least ten times. Its antigen is currently unknown. With 0 bases removed from V and 1 base from J, the gap between germline ends came to 14 bases. Germline V gives CDR1 MNHNY, CDR2 SVGAGI (reference sequence). This CDR3 has 17 residues. This sample was included in a study of T cells after yellow fever vaccination. At the level of the study: Fractions containing few cells were prepared with SMART-Seq v4 Ultra Low Input.

From the 5' RACE reads, TCRdb called clonotypes with MiXCR, one entry per CDR3 protein. The sample shows about 260,000 distinct CDR3 sequences, about 5.2% of them seen only once. Regarding the study as a whole: Weaker, the secondary response peaked sooner, at day 5 versus 15.

The chain joins TRBV6-6 to TRBJ2-3, with D tentatively TRBD1 or TRBD2 (5 bases each). This receptor was taken from a young man who received the YFV17D yellow fever vaccine. The input for sequencing was CD4+ T cells sorted from PBMCs, taken on the day of the yellow fever booster vaccination. CDR3 sequence (DNA): TGTGCCAGCAGTTACTCGGGTGGGGGTAGGGGCACAGATACGCAGTATTTT. Its protein is CASSYSGGGRGTDTQYF.